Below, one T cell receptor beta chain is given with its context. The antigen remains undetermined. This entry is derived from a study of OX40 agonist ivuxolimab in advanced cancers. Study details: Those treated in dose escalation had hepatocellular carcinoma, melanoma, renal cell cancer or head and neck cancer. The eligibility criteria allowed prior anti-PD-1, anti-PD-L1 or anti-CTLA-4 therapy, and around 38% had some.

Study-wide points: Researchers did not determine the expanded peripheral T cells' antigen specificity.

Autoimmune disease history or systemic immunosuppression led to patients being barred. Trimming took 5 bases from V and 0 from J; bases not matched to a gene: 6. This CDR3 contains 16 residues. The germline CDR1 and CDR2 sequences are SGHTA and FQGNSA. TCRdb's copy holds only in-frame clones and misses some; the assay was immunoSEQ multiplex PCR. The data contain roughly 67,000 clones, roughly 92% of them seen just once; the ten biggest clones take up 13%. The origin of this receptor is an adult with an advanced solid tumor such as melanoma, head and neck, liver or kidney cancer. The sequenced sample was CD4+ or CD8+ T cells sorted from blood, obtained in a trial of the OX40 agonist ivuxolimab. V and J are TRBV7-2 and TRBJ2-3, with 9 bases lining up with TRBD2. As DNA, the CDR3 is TGTGCCAGCAGCCCAGTCCTAGCGGGAAGCACAGATACGCAGTATTTT. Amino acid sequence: CASSPVLAGSTDTQYF.